This entry describes one T cell receptor beta chain. The CDR3 has 12 amino acids. Deletions cut 1 base from V and 1 base from J, with 2 bases between. CDR1 is SGHTA, CDR2 FQGNSA, per germline. These data come from a study of T cell responses to AZD1222 COVID-19 vaccine. This table comes from immunoSEQ multiplex PCR, and its TCRdb copy is limited to in-frame clones, with some not included. In the table there are about 70,000 clones, roughly 91% of which are singletons. This sequence joins TRBV7-2 and TRBJ2-7; no clear D gene. This specimen consisted of peripheral blood, obtained 28 days after the second dose of the MenACWY control vaccine. This clonotype originated in an adult who received the MenACWY meningococcal vaccine as a control. For the CDR3, the DNA is TGTGCCAGCAGCTTAGGGTCCTACGAGCAGTACTTC. Translation gives CASSLGSYEQYF.